Presented here are 15 T cell receptor beta chains from one specimen sequenced in a study of CD8+CD57+ T cells in acquired aplastic anemia. Genomic DNA served as template for TCR beta VDJ and CDR3 profiling. TCRdb used MiXCR to reprocess the reads, holding one entry per CDR3 protein. Here the sample spans around 200,000 distinct CDR3 sequences, approximately 52% being singletons. The sample consisted of sorted CD4+, CD8+, or CD8+CD57+ T cells (not recorded which) from PBMCs. These receptors were obtained from a human donor in good health, serving as a control.

This clonotype was found many times. V gene TRBV4-3 combines with J gene TRBJ1-3; D is undetermined. The CDR3 length is 16 residues. Germline CDR1 LGHNA, CDR2 YSLEER. V lost 1 base and J lost 2, with 12 bases in between. The CDR3 here is CASSQVRDGPGNTIYF. The DNA for the CDR3 is TGCGCCAGCAGCCAAGTAAGAGACGGGCCTGGAAACACCATATATTTT.

This clonotype was observed once. V usage is TRBV2 and J usage is TRBJ1-3; D gene unclear. Trimming stripped 4 bases from V and 3 bases from J, with 10 bases between. CDR1 and CDR2 (germline): SNHLY, FYNNEI. The CDR3 has 14 amino acids. CDR3 in DNA: TGTGCCAGCAGTGCCAGCCAGGTTGGAAACACCATATATTTT. Amino acid sequence: CASSASQVGNTIYF.

This clonotype was detected ten times or more. The genes are TRBV10-3 and TRBJ2-5; the match to TRBD1 covers 7 bases. Germline loops: CDR1 ENHRY, CDR2 SYGVKD. J gave up 1 base and V 6 bases, and 11 bases lay outside the gene matches. The CDR3 is made up of 16 amino acids. CDR3 bases: TGTGCCATCAGCATAGACAGGGCCCTGTTCCAAGAGACCCAGTACTTC. Its translation is CAISIDRALFQETQYF.

This clonotype was counted ten times or more. The chain carries TRBV5-1 and TRBJ2-3; 8 nucleotides align to TRBD2. The CDR3 totals 13 residues. Unmatched junction bases numbered 7, after V lost 4 bases and J lost 9 bases. CDR1 is SGHRS, CDR2 YFSETQ, per germline. The CDR3 nucleotides are TGCGCCAGCAGCGCGGGGGGCCAGCCCACGCAGTATTTT. It encodes CASSAGGQPTQYF.

In this sample, this clonotype turned up many times. This sequence joins TRBV7-8 and TRBJ2-5; D is unclear. The CDR3 is made up of 14 amino acids. Germline V gene lookup returns CDR1 SGHVS and CDR2 FQNEAQ. The ends were cut back, 4 bases at V and 1 base at J, with 10 bases in the middle. In DNA, the CDR3 is TGTGCCAGCAGCTCCCACTGGGTCCAAGAGACCCAGTACTTC. Residues: CASSSHWVQETQYF.

Only one count was recorded for this clonotype. The rearrangement uses TRBV20-1 and TRBJ2-5; 11 nucleotides align to TRBD2. This CDR3 region has 15 residues. Germline loops: CDR1 DFQATT, CDR2 SNEGSKA (reference sequence). V was pared by 0 bases and J by 5 bases, with 5 bases of the junction left unmatched. The CDR3 region has the DNA TGCAGTGCTAGAGATTCGTTAGCGGGGGGGGAGACCCAGTACTTC. Its translation is CSARDSLAGGETQYF.

This clonotype was counted at least ten times. J is TRBJ2-7 and V is TRBV5-1; 8 bases line up with TRBD1. The CDR3 length is 15 residues. Trimming at V came to 2 bases and at J to 3 bases, leaving 7 bases not matched to a gene. CDR1 and CDR2 (germline): SGHRS, YFSETQ. The CDR3 nucleotides are TGCGCCAGCAGCTTAGTGACAGGGGCGGTCTACGAGCAGTACTTC. It translates to CASSLVTGAVYEQYF.

In this sample, this clonotype turned up a few times. CDR3 sequence reads: CSVVQNTEAFF. The CDR3 DNA is TGCAGCGTCGTTCAAAACACTGAAGCTTTCTTT. The chain couples TRBV29-1 to TRBJ1-1; no definite D call. The CDR3 extends over 11 amino acids. The germline CDR1 and CDR2 sequences are SQVTM and ANQGSEA. With 6 bases removed from V and 2 bases from J, the gap between germline ends came to 7 bases.

Only one count was recorded for this clonotype. The J gene is TRBJ2-7, the V gene TRBV19; TRBD1 matches at 7 bases. J was trimmed by 3 bases and V by 9 bases; bases with no gene match: 8. CDR1 and CDR2 (germline): LNHDA, SQIVND (reference sequence). This CDR3 is 13 amino acids long. CDR3 sequence reads: CASRDSILYEQYF. CDR3 DNA: TGTGCCAGCCGGGACAGCATTCTCTACGAGCAGTACTTC.

As DNA, the CDR3 is TGTGCCAGCAGCGTTACCGGGACGGAAGCTTTCTTT. It specifies CASSVTGTEAFF. The rearrangement links TRBV7-9 to TRBJ1-1; possible D gene TRBD1, 5 bases. The CDR3 sequence is 12 residues long. Germline CDR1 is SEHNR and CDR2 is FQNEAQ (reference sequence). V lost 5 bases and J lost 8, with 12 bases in between.

The chain combines TRBV19 with TRBJ1-1; a weak D match, TRBD1 (6 bases). Germline CDR1 LNHDA, CDR2 SQIVND (reference sequence). V lost 5 bases and J 6 bases, leaving 16 bases between the germline ends. The CDR3 length is 14 residues. CDR3 sequence: CASSATGTRAEAFF. The DNA for the CDR3 is TGTGCCAGTAGTGCGACTGGGACACGAGCTGAAGCTTTCTTT.

This chain connects TRBV20-1 to TRBJ1-6; 8 bases are a match to TRBD1. This CDR3 is built from 14 residues. J lost 8 bases, V lost 6 bases, and 9 bases had no gene match. The germline gives CDR1 DFQATT, CDR2 SNEGSKA (reference sequence). CDR3 region: CSARSSTGDSPLHF. The CDR3 nucleotides are TGCAGTGCACGTTCCTCGACAGGGGATTCACCCCTCCACTTT.

This clonotype was detected a few times. A much bigger clone sits one base away, suggesting this may be a read error. V and J are TRBV7-2 and TRBJ1-5; D gene uncertain. V was pared by 1 base and J by 2 bases, with 15 bases between. Germline values: CDR1 SGHTA, CDR2 FQGNSA. The CDR3 is 17 residues long. The CDR3 loop is CASSLVVQSLGNQPQHF. The CDR3 region has the DNA TGTGCCAGCAGCTTAGTTGTTCAGTCCCTCGGCAATCAGCCCCAGCATTTT. Together with reference TRBV7-2 and TRBJ1-5, the CDR3 gives the full variable domain: GAGVSQSPSNKVTEKGKDVELRCDPISGHTALYWYRQSLGQGLEFLIYFQGNSAPDKSGLPSDRFSAERTGGSVSTLTIQRTQQEDSAVYLCASSLVVQSLGNQPQHFGDGTRLSIL.

The chain employs TRBV29-1 and TRBJ2-7; 7 bases are shared with TRBD1. Germline V gene sequence: CDR1 SQVTM, CDR2 ANQGSEA. The CDR3 totals 15 residues. J was trimmed by 4 bases and V by 0 bases; bases with no gene match: 9. CDR3 sequence (DNA): TGCAGCGTTGAAGATTGGGGACAGAATTTATACGAGCAGTACTTC. It codes for CSVEDWGQNLYEQYF.

The chain links TRBV24-1 to TRBJ2-7; TRBD1 matches 8 bases. The length of the CDR3 is 15 residues. V lost 4 bases, J lost 4 bases, and 8 bases stayed unmatched. Germline CDR1 is KGHDR and CDR2 is SFDVKD. CDR3 loop: CATSDKRTGSYEQYF. The CDR3 DNA is TGTGCCACCAGTGACAAACGGACAGGGAGTTACGAGCAGTACTTC.